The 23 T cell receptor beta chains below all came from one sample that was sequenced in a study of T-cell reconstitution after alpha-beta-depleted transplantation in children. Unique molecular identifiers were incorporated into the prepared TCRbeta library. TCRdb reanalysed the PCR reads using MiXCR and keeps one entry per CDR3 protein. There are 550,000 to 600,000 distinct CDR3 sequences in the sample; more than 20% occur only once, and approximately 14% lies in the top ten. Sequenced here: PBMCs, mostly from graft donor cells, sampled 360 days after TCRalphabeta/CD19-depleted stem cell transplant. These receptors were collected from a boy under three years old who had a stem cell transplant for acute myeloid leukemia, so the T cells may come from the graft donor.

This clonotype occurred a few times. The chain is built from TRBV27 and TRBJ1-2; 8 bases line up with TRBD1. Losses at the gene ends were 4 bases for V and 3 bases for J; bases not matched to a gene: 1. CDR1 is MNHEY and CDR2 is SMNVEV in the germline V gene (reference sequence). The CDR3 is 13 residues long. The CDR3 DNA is TGTGCCAGCAGTTGGGGACAGGACTATGGCTACACCTTC. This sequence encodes CASSWGQDYGYTF.

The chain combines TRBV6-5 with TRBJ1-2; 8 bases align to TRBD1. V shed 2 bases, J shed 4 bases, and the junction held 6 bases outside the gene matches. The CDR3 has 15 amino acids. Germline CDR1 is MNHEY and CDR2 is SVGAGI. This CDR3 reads CASSYGQGLGYGYTF. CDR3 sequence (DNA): TGTGCCAGCAGTTACGGACAGGGCCTCGGCTATGGCTACACCTTC.

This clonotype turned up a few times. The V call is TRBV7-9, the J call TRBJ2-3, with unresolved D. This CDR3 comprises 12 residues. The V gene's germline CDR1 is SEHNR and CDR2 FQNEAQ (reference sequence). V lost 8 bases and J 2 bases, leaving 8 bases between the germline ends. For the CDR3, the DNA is TGTGCCAGCGAAGGTTTCACAGATACGCAGTATTTT. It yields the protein CASEGFTDTQYF. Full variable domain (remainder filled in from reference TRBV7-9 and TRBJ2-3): DTGVSQNPRHKITKRGQNVTFRCDPISEHNRLYWYRQTLGQGPEFLTYFQNEAQLEKSRLLSDRFSAERPKGSFSTLEIQRTEQGDSAMYLCASEGFTDTQYFGPGTRLTVL.

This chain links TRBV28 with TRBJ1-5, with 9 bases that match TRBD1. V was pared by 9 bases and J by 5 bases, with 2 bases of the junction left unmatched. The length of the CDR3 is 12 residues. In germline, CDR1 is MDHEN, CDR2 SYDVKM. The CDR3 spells CASTGGYQPQHF. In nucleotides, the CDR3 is TGTGCCAGTACAGGGGGCTATCAGCCCCAGCATTTT.

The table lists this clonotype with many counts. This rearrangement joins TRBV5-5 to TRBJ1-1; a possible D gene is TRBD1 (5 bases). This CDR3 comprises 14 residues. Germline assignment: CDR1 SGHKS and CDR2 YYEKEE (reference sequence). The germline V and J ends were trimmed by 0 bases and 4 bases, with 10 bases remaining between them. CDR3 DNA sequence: TGTGCCAGCAGCTTGGCCGGGACGGGCACTGAAGCTTTCTTT. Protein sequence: CASSLAGTGTEAFF.

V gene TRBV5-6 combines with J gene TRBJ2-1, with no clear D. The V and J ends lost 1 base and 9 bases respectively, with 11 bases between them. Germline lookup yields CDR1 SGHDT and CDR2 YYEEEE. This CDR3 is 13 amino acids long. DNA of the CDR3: TGTGCCAGCAGCTTGACACAGAATCGTGAGCAGTTCTTC. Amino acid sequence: CASSLTQNREQFF. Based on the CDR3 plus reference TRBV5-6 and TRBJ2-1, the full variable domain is DAGVTQSPTHLIKTRGQQVTLRCSPKSGHDTVSWYQQALGQGPQFIFQYYEEEERQRGNFPDRFSGHQFPNYSSELNVNALLLGDSALYLCASSLTQNREQFFGPGTRLTVL.

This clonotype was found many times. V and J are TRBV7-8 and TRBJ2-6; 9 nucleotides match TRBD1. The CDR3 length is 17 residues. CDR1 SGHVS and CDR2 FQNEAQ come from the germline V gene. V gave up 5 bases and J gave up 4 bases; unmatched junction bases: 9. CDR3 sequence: CASSLRDRVSGANVLTF. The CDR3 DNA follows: TGTGCCAGCAGCCTCCGGGACAGGGTTTCGGGGGCCAACGTCCTGACTTTC.

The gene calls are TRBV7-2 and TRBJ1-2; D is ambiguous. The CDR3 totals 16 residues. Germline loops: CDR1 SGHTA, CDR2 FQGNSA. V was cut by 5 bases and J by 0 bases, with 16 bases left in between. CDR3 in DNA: TGTGCCAGCAGCCGCCTGGCTGGACTCTCTAACTATGGCTACACCTTC. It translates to CASSRLAGLSNYGYTF.

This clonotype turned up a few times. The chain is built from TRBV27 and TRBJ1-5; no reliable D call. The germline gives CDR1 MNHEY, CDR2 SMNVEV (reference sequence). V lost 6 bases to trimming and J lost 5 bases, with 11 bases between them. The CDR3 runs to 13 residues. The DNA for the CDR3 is TGTGCCAGCAGCTTCGGGGAGGATCAGCCCCAGCATTTT. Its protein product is CASSFGEDQPQHF.

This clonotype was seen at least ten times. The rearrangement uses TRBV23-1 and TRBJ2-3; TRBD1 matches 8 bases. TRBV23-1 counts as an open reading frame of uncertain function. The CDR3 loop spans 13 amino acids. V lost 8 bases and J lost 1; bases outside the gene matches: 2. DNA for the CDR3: TGCGCCAGCCCGGGACAGGGCACAGATACGCAGTATTTT. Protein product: CASPGQGTDTQYF.

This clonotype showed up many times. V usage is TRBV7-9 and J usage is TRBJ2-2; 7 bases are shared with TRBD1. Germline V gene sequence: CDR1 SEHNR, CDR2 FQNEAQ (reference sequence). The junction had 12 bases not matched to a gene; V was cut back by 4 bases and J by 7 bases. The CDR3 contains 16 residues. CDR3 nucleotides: TGTGCCAGCAGCTCCTTCGACAGGGATGGAGGCGGGGAGCTGTTTTTT. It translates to CASSSFDRDGGGELFF.

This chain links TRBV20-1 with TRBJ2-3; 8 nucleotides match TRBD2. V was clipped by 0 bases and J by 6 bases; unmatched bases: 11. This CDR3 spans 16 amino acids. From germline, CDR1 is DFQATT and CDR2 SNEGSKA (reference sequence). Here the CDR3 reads CSARDARAGAMDTQYF. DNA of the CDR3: TGCAGTGCTAGAGATGCTCGAGCGGGGGCAATGGATACGCAGTATTTT.

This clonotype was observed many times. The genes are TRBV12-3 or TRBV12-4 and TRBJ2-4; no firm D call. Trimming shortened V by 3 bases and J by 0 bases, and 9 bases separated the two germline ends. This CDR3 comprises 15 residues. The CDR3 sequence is CASSFSSLAKNIQYF. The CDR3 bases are TGTGCCAGCAGTTTCTCCAGTCTAGCCAAAAACATTCAGTACTTC.

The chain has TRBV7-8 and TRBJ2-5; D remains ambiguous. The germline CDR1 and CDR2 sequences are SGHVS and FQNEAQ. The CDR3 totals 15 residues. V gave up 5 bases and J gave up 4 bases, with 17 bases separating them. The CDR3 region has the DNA TGTGCCAGCAGCCCAATGGGGAAGGGTGCAGAGACCCAGTACTTC. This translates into CASSPMGKGAETQYF. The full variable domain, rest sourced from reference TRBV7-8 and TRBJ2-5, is GAGVSQSPRYKVAKRGQDVALRCDPISGHVSLFWYQQALGQGPEFLTYFQNEAQLDKSGLPSDRFFAERPEGSVSTLKIQRTQQEDSAVYLCASSPMGKGAETQYFGPGTRLLVL.

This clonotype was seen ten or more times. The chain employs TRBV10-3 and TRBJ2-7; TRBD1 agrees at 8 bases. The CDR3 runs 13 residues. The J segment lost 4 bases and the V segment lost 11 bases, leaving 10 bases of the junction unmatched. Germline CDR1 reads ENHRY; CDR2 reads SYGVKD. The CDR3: CASWTGQEYEQYF. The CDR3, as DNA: TGTGCCTCCTGGACAGGGCAGGAGTACGAGCAGTACTTC.

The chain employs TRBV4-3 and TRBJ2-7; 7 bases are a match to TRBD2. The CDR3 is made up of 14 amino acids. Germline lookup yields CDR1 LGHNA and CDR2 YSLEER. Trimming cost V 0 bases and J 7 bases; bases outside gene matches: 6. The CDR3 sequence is CASSQDGGMGEQYF. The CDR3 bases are TGCGCCAGCAGCCAAGACGGGGGGATGGGGGAGCAGTACTTC.

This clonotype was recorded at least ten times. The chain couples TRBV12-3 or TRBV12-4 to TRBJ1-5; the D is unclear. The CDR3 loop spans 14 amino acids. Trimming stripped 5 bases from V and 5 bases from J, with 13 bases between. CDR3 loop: CASSKVAPDQPQHF. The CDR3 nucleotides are TGTGCCAGCAGTAAAGTCGCGCCCGATCAGCCCCAGCATTTT.

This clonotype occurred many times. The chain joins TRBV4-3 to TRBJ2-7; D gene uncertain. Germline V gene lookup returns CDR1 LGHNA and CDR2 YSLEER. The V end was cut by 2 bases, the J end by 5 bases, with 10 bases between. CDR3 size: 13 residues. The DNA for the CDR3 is TGCGCCAGCAGCCAAACCGTTGCGGACGAGCAGTACTTC. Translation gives CASSQTVADEQYF.

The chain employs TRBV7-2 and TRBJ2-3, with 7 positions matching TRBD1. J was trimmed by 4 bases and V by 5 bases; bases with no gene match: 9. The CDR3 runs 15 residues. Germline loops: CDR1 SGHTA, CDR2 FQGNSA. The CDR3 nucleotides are TGTGCCAGCAGCCAATCCGGACAGGCCCCAGATACGCAGTATTTT. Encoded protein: CASSQSGQAPDTQYF.

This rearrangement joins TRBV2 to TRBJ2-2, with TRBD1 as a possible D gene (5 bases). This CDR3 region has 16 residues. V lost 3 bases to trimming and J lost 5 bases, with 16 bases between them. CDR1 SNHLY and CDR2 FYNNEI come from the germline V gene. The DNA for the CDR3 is TGTGCCAGCAGTGAGGGCAGGGTGTCTTGGACCGGGGAGCTGTTTTTT. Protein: CASSEGRVSWTGELFF. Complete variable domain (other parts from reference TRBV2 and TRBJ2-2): EPEVTQTPSHQVTQMGQEVILRCVPISNHLYFYWYRQILGQKVEFLVSFYNNEISEKSEIFDDQFSVERPDGSNFTLKIRSTKLEDSAMYFCASSEGRVSWTGELFFGEGSRLTVL.

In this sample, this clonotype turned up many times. The CDR3 DNA sequence: TGTGCCAGCAGGCCACGGGACCATGGGGGCGAGCAGTACTTC. Protein product: CASRPRDHGGEQYF. This sequence joins TRBV13 and TRBJ2-7; D possibly uses TRBD1 or TRBD2 (5 bases each). V was cut by 6 bases and J by 6 bases, with 18 bases left in between. Germline V gives CDR1 PRHDT, CDR2 FYEKMQ (reference sequence). The CDR3 covers 14 residues.

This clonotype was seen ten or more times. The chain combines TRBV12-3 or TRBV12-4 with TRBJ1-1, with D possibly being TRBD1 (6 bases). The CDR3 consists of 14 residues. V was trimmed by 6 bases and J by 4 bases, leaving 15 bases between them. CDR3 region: CASSNRDTGTEAFF. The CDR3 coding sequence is TGTGCCAGCAGCAACAGGGATACGGGCACTGAAGCTTTCTTT.

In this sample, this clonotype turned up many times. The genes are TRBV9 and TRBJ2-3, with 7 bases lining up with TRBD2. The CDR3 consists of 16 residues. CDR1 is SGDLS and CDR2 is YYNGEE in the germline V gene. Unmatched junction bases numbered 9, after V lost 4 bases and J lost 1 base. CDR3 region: CASSLRGGSGTDTQYF. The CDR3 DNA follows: TGTGCCAGCAGCTTGAGGGGAGGGTCGGGCACAGATACGCAGTATTTT.